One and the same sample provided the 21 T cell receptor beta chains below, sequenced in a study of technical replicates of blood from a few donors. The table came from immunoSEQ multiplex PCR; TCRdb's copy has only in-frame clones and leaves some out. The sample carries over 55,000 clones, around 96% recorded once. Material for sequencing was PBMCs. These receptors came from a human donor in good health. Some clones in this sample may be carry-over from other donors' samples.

CDR3 in amino acids: CSAVTVFRVGTGELFF. DNA for the CDR3: TGCAGCGCCGTGACGGTGTTTCGGGTTGGCACCGGGGAGCTGTTTTTT. This sequence joins TRBV29-1 and TRBJ2-2, with D unclear. Germline loops: CDR1 SQVTM, CDR2 ANQGSEA. The germline V and J ends were trimmed by 7 bases and 4 bases, with 22 bases remaining between them. The CDR3 totals 16 residues.

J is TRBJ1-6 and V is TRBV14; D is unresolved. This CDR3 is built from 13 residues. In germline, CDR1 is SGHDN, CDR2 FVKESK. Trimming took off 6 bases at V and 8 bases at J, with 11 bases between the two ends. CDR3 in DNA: TGTGCCAGCAGGAGAGACCTAGATTCACCCCTCCACTTT. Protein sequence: CASRRDLDSPLHF.

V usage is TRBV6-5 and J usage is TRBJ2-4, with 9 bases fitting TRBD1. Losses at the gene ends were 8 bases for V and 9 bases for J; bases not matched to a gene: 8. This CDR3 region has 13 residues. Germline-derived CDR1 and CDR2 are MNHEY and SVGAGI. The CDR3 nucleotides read TGTGCCAGCGGCCAGACAGGGGGGGCCATTCAGTACTTC. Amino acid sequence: CASGQTGGAIQYF.

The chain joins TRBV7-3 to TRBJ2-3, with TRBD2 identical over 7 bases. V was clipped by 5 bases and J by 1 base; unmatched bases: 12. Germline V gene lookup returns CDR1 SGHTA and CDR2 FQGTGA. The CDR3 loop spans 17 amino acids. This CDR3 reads CASSAAGTTSGTDTQYF. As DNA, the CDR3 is TGTGCCAGCAGCGCTGCCGGGACTACCTCCGGCACAGATACGCAGTATTTT. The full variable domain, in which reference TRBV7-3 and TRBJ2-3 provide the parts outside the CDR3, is GAGVSQTPSNKVTEKGKYVELRCDPISGHTALYWYRQSLGQGPEFLIYFQGTGAADDSGLPNDRFFAVRPEGSVSTLKIQRTERGDSAVYLCASSAAGTTSGTDTQYFGPGTRLTVL.

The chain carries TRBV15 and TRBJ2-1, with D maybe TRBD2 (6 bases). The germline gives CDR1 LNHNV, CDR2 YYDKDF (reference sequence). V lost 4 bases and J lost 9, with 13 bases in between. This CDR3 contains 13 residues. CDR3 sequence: CATSTGVLGEQFF. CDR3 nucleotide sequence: TGTGCCACCAGCACGGGAGTCTTAGGTGAGCAGTTCTTC.

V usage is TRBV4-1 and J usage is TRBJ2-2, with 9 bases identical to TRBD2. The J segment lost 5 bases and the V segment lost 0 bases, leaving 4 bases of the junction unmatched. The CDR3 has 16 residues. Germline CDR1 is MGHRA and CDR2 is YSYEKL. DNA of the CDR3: TGCGCCAGCAGCCAAGAACCAGCGGGAGGTACCGGGGAGCTGTTTTTT. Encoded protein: CASSQEPAGGTGELFF.

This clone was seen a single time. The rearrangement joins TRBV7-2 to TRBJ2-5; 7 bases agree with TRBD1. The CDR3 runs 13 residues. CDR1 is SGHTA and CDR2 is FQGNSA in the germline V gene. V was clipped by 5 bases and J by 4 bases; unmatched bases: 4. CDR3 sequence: CASSRGQTETQYF. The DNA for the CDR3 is TGTGCCAGCAGCAGGGGACAGACAGAGACCCAGTACTTC.

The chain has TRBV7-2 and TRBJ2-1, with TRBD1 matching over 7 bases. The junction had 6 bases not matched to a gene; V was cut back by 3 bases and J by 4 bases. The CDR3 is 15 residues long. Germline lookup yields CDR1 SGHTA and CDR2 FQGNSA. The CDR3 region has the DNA TGTGCCAGCAGCTTCGGACAGGCTTTATACAATGAGCAGTTCTTC. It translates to CASSFGQALYNEQFF.

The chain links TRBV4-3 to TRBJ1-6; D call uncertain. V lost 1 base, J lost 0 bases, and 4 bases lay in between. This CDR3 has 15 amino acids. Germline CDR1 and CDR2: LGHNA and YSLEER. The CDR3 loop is CASSQGSSYNSPLHF. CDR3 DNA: TGCGCCAGCAGCCAAGGCAGCTCCTATAATTCACCCCTCCACTTT.

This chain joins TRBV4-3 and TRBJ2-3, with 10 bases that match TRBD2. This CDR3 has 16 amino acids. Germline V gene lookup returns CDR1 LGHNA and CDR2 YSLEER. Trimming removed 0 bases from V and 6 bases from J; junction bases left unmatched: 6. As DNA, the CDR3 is TGCGCCAGCAGCCAAGATAGGGCTAGCGGGAGTGATACGCAGTATTTT. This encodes CASSQDRASGSDTQYF.

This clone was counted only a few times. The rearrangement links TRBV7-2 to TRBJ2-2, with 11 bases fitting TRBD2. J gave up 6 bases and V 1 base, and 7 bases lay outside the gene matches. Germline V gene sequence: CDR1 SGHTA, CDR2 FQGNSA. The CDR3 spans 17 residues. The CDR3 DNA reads TGTGCCAGCAGCTTAGGGGTAGCGGGGGGGCCGTCCGGGGAGCTGTTTTTT. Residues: CASSLGVAGGPSGELFF.

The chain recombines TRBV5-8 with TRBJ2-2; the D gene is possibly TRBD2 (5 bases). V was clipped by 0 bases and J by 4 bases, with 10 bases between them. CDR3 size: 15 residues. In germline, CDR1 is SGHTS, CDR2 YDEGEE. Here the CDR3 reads CASSLAVRGTGELFF. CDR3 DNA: TGTGCCAGCAGCTTGGCCGTTCGGGGCACCGGGGAGCTGTTTTTT.

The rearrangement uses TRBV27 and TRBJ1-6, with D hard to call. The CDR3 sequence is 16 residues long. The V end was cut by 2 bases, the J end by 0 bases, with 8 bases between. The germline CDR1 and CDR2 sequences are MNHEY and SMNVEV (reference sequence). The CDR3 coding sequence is TGTGCCAGCAGTTTAGAAACCAGCTCCTATAATTCACCCCTCCACTTT. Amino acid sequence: CASSLETSSYNSPLHF.

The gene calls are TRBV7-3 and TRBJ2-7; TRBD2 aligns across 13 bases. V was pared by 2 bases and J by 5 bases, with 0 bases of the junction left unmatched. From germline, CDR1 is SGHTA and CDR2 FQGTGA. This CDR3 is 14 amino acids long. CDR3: CASSLGTSGDEQYF. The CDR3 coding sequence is TGTGCCAGCAGCTTAGGGACTAGCGGGGACGAGCAGTACTTC.

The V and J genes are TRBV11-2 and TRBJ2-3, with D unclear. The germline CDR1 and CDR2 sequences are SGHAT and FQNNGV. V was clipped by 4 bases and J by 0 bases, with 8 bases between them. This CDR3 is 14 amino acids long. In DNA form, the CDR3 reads TGTGCCAGCAGCTCATTCGGGAGCACAGATACGCAGTATTTT. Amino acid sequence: CASSSFGSTDTQYF.

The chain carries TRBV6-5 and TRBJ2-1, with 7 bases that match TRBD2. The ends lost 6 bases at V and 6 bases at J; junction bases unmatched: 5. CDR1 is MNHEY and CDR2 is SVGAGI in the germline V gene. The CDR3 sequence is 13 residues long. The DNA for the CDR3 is TGTGCCAGCAGCAGCGGGGAACTCAATGAGCAGTTCTTC. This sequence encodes CASSSGELNEQFF.

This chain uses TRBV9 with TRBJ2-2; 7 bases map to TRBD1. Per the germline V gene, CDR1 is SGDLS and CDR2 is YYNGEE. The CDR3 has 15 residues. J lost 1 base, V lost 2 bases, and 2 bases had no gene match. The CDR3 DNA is TGTGCCAGCAGCGTGGACAGGAAGAACACCGGGGAGCTGTTTTTT. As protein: CASSVDRKNTGELFF.

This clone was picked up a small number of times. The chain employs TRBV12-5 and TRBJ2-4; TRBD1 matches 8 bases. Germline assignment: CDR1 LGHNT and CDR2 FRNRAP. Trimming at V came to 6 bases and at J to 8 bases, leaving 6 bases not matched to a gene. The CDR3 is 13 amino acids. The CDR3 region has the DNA TGTGCTAGTGGGACAGGGGTGGTGGACATTCAGTACTTC. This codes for CASGTGVVDIQYF.

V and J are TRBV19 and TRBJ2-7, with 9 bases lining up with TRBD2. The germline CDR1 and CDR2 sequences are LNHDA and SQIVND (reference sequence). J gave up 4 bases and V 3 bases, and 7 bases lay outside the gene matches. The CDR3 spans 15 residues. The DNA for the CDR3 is TGTGCCAGTAGTATCCTAGCGGGAAATGGGTACGAGCAGTACTTC. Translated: CASSILAGNGYEQYF.

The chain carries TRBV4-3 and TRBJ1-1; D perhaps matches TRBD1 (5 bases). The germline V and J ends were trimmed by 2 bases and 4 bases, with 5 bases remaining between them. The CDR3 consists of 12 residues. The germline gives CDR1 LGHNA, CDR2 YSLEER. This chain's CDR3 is CASSQQGTEAFF. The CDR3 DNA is TGCGCCAGCAGCCAACAGGGCACTGAAGCTTTCTTT.

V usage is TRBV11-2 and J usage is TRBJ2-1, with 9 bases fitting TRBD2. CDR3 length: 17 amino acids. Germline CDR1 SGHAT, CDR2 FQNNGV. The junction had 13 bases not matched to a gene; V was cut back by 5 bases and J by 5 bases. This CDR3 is CASSVGRGGALDNEQFF. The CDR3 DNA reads TGTGCCAGCAGCGTGGGGCGGGGGGGAGCTCTGGACAATGAGCAGTTCTTC.